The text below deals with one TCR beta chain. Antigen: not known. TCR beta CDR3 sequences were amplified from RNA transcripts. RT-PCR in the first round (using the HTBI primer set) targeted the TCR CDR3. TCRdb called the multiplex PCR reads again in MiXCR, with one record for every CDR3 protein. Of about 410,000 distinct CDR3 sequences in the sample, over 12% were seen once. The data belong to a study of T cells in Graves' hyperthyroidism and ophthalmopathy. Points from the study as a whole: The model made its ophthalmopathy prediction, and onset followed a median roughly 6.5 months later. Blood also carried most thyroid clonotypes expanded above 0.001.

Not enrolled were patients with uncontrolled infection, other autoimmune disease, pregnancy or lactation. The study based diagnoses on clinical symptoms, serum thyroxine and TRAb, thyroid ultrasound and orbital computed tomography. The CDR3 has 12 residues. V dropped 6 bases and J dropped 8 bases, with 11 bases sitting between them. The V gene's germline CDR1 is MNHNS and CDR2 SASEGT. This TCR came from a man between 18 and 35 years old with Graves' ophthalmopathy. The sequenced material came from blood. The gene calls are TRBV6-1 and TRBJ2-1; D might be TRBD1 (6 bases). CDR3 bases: TGTGCCAGCAGACCACAGGGTTATGAGCAGTTCTTC. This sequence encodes CASRPQGYEQFF.